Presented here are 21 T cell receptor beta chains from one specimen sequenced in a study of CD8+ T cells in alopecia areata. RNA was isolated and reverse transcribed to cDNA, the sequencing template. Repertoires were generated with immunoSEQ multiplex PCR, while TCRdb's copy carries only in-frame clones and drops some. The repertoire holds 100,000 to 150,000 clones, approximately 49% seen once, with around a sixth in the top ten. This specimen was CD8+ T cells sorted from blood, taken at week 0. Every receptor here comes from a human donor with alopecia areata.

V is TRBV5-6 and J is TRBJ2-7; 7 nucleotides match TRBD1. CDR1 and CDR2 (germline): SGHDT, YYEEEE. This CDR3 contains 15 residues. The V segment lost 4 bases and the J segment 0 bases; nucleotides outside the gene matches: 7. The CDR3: CASSLPRTGSYEQYF. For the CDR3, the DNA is TGTGCCAGCAGCCTTCCACGGACAGGCTCCTACGAGCAGTACTTC.

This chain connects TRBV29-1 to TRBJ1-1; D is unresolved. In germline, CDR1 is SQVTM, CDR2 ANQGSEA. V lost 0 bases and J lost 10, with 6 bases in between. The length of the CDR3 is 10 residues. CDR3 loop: CSVEDGGAFF. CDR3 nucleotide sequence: TGCAGCGTTGAAGACGGCGGAGCTTTCTTT.

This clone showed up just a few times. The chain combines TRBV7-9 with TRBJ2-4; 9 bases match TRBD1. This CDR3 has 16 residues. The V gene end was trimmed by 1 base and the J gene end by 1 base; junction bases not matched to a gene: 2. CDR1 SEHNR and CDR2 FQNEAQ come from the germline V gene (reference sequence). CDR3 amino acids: CASSLGTGGAKNIQYF. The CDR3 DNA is TGTGCCAGCAGCTTAGGAACAGGGGGCGCCAAAAACATTCAGTACTTC.

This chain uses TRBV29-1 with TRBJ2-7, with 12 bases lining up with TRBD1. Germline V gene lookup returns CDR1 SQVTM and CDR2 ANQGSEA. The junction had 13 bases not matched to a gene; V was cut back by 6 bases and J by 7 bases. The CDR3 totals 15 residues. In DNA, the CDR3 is TGCAGCGTACTAACTCCCGGGACAGGGGGCAGAGAGCAGTACTTC. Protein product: CSVLTPGTGGREQYF.

DNA for the CDR3: TGTGCCAGCAGCTCGGCAGGGACCTCCTACAATGAGCAGTTCTTC. Encoded protein: CASSSAGTSYNEQFF. This chain links TRBV7-9 with TRBJ2-1; D possibly uses TRBD1 or TRBD2 (5 bases each). The CDR3 extends over 15 amino acids. Trimming took off 4 bases at V and 0 bases at J, with 10 bases between the two ends. Germline V lookup: CDR1 SEHNR, CDR2 FQNEAQ (reference sequence).

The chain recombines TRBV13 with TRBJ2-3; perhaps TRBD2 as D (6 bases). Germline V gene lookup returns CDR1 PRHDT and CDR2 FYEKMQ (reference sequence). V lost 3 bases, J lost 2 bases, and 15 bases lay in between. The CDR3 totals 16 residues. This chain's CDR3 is CASSFRLAGFTDTQYF. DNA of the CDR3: TGTGCCAGCAGCTTTAGGTTGGCGGGGTTCACAGATACGCAGTATTTT.

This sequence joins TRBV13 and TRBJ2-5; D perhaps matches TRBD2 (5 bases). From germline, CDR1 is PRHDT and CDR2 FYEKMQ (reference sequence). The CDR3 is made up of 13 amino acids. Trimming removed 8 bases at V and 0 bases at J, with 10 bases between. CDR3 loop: CASGAGNQETQYF. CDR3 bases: TGTGCCAGCGGTGCGGGCAACCAAGAGACCCAGTACTTC.

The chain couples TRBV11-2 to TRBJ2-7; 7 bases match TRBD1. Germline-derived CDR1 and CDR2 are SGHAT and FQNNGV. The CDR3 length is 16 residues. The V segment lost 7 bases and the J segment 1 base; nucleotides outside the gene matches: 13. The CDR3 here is CASNRPKGASSYEQYF. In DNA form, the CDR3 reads TGTGCCAGCAACCGACCCAAGGGGGCGTCTTCCTACGAGCAGTACTTC. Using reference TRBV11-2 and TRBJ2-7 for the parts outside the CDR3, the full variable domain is EAGVAQSPRYKIIEKRQSVAFWCNPISGHATLYWYQQILGQGPKLLIQFQNNGVVDDSQLPKDRFSAERLKGVDSTLKIQPAKLEDSAVYLCASNRPKGASSYEQYFGPGTRLTVT.

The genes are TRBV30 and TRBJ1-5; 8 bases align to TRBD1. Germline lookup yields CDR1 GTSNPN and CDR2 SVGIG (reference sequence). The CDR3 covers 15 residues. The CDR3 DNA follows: TGTGCATCGGACAGGGAGGGGGGGAGCAATCAGCCCCAGCATTTT. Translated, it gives CASDREGGSNQPQHF.

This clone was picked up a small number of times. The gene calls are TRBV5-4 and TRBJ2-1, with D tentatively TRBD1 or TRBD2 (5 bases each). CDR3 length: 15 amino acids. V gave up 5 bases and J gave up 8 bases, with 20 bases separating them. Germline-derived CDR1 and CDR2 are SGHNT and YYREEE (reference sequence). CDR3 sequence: CASSPGRGVLDEQFF. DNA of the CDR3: TGTGCCAGCAGTCCAGGCCGAGGGGTCTTGGATGAGCAGTTCTTC.

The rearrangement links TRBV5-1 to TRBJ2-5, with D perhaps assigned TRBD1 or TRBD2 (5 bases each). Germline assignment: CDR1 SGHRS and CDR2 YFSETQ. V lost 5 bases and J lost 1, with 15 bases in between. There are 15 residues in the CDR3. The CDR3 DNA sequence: TGCGCCAGCAGGCTCCACGAGGGGCCCCAAGAGACCCAGTACTTC. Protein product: CASRLHEGPQETQYF.

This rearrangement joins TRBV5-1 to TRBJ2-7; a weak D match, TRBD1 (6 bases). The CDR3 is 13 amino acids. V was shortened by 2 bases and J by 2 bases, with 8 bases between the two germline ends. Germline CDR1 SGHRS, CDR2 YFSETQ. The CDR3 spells CASSFGQTYEQYF. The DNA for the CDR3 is TGCGCCAGCAGCTTCGGACAGACCTACGAGCAGTACTTC.

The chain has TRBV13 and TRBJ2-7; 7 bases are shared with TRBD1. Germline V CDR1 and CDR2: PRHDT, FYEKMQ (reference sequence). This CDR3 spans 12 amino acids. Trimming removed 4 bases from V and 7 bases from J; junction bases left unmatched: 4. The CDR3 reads CASSSNRGEQYF. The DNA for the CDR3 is TGTGCCAGCAGCTCGAACAGGGGAGAGCAGTACTTC. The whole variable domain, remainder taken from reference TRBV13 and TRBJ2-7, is AAGVIQSPRHLIKEKRETATLKCYPIPRHDTVYWYQQGPGQDPQFLISFYEKMQSDKGSIPDRFSAQQFSDYHSELNMSSLELGDSALYFCASSSNRGEQYFGPGTRLTVT.

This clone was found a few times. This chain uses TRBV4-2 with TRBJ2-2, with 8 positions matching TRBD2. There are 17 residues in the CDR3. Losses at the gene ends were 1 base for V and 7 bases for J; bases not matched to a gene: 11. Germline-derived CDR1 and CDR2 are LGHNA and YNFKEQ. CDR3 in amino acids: CASSQVLQAGVGGELFF. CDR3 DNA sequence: TGTGCCAGCAGCCAAGTGTTGCAAGCGGGGGTAGGCGGGGAGCTGTTTTTT.

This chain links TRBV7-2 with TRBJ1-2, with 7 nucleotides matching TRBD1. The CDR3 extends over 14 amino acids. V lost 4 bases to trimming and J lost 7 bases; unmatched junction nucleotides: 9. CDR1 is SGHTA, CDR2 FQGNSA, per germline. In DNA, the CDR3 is TGTGCCAGCAGCTCCTTCGACAGGGACTTTGGCTACACCTTC. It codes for CASSSFDRDFGYTF.

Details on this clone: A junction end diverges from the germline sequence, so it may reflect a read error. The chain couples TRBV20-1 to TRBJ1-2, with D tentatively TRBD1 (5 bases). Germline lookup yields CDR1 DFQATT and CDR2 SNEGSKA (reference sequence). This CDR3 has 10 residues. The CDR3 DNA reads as TGCAGCGCTAAGGGGCACGGCTACACCTTC. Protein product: CSAKGHGYTF.

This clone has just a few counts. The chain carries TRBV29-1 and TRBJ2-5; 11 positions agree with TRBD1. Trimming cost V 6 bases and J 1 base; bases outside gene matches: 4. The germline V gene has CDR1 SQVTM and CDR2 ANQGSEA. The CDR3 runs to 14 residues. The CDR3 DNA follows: TGCAGCGTGAGGGACAGGGGGTTCCAAGAGACCCAGTACTTC. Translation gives CSVRDRGFQETQYF.

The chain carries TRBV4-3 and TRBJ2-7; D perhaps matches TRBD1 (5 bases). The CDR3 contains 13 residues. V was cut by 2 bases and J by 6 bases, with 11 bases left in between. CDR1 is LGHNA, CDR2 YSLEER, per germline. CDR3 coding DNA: TGCGCCAGCAGCCAACAGGGTACGCGCGAGCAGTACTTC. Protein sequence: CASSQQGTREQYF.

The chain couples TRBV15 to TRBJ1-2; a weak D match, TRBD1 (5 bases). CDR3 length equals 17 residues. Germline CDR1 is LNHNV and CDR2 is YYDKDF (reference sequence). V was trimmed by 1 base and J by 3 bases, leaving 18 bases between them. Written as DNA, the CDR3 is TGTGCCACCAGCAGAGCCCTCTTTGAGGGGATACACTATGGCTACACCTTC. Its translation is CATSRALFEGIHYGYTF.

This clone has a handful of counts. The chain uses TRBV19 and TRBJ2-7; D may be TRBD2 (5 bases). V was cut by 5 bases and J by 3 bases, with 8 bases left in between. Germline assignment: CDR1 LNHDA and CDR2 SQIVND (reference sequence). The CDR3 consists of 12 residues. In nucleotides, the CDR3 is TGTGCCAGTAGTGACCGGGGCTACGAGCAGTACTTC. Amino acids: CASSDRGYEQYF.

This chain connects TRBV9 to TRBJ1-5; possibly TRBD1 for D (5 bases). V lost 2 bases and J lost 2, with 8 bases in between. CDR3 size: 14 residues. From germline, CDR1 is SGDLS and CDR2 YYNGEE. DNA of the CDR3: TGTGCCAGCAGCGTCGCGGGGGGCAATCAGCCCCAGCATTTT. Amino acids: CASSVAGGNQPQHF.